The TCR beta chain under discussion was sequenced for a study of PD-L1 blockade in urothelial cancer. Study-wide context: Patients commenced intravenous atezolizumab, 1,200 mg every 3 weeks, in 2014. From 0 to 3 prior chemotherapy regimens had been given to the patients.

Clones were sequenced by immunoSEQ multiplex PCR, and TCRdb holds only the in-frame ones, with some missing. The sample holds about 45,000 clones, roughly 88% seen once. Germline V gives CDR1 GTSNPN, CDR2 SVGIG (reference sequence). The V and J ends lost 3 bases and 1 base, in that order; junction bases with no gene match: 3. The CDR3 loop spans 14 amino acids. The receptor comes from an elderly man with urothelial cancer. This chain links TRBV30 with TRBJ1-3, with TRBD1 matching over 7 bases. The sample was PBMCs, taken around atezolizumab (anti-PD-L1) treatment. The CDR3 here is CAWRRQGSGNTIYF. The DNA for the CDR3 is TGTGCCTGGAGGCGACAGGGATCTGGAAACACCATATATTTT.